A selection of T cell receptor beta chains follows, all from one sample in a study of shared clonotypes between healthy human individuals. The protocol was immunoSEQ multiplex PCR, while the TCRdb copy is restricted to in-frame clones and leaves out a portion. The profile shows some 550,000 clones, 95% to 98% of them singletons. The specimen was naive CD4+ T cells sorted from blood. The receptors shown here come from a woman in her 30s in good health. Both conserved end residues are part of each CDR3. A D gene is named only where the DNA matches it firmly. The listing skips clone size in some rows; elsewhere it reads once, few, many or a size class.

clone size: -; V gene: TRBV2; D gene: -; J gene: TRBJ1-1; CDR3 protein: CASSERNSKITEAFF; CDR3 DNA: TGTGCCAGCAGTGAACGAAACAGTAAGATCACTGAAGCTTTCTTT
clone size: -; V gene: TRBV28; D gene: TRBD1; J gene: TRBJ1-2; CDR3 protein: CASTETGTGYTF; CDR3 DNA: TGTGCCAGCACCGAGACAGGGACCGGCTACACCTTC
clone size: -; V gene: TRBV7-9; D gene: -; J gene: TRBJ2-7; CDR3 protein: CASSLLGTYEQYF; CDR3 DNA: TGTGCCAGCAGCTTACTGGGGACCTACGAGCAGTACTTC
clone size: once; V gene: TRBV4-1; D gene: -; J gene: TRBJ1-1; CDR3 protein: CASSQEQGRTEAFF; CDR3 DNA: TGCGCCAGCAGCCAAGAACAGGGTAGGACTGAAGCTTTCTTT
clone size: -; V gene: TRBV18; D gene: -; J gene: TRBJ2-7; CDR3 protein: CASSPPAGEGLLSEQYF; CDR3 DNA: TGTGCCAGCTCACCACCAGCAGGTGAAGGGCTTCTCAGCGAGCAGTACTTC
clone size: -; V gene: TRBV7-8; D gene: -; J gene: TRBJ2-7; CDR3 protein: CASSSTQAGLALQYF; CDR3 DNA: TGTGCCAGCAGCTCGACCCAGGCTGGACTGGCCCTGCAGTACTTC
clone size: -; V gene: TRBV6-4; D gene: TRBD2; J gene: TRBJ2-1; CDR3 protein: CASSVSGGSSYNEQFF; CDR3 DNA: TGTGCCAGCAGCGTATCAGGCGGGAGCTCCTACAATGAGCAGTTCTTC
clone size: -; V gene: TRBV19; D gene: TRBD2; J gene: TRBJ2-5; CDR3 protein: CASSIRPGGRETQYF; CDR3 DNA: TGTGCCAGTAGTATACGACCGGGGGGGAGAGAGACCCAGTACTTC
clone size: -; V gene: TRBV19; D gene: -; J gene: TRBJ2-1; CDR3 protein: CASTQEGVAGAYNEQFF; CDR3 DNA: TGTGCCAGTACCCAAGAGGGGGTGGCAGGGGCCTACAATGAGCAGTTCTTC
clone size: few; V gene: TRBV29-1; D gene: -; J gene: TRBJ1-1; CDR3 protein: CSVVRPLNTEAFF; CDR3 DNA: TGCAGCGTAGTCCGACCCCTGAACACTGAAGCTTTCTTT
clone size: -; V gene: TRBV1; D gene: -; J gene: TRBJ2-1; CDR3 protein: CTSSPTHEQFF; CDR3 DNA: TGCACCAGCAGCCCAACCCATGAGCAGTTCTTC
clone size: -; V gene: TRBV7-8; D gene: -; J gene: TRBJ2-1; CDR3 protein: CASSLGAGMDNEQFF; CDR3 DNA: TGTGCCAGCAGCTTAGGGGCAGGCATGGACAATGAGCAGTTCTTC
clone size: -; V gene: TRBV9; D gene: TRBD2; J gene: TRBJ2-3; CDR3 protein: CASSVGTGGSPTDTQYF; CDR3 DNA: TGTGCCAGCAGCGTAGGTACGGGCGGGAGCCCCACAGATACGCAGTATTTT
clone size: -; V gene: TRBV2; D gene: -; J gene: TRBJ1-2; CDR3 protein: CASRQGLSGYTF; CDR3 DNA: TGTGCCAGCAGGCAGGGTTTGAGTGGCTACACCTTC
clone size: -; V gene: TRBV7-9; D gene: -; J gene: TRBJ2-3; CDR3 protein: CASNERSSTDTQYF; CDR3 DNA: TGTGCCAGCAACGAGCGGAGTAGCACAGATACGCAGTATTTT
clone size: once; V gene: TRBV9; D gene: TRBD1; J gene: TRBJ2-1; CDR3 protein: CASSPTTGGNEQFF; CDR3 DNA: TGTGCCAGCAGCCCCACGACAGGGGGCAATGAGCAGTTCTTC
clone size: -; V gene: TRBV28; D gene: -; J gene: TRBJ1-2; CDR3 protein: CASSSPHVPINYGYTF; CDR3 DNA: TGTGCCAGCAGTTCCCCTCACGTACCCATTAACTATGGCTACACCTTC
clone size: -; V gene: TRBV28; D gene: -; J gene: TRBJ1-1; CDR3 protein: CASSLFAPGVGAFF; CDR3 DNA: TGTGCCAGCAGTTTGTTCGCCCCAGGGGTTGGAGCTTTCTTT
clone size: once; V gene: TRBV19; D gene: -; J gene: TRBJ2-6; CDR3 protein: CASRQSSGANVLTF; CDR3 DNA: TGTGCCAGCAGACAGTCCTCTGGGGCCAACGTCCTGACTTTC
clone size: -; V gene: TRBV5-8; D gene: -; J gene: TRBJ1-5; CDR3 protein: CASSSYREQPQHF; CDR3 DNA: TGTGCCAGCAGCTCCTACAGGGAACAGCCCCAGCATTTT
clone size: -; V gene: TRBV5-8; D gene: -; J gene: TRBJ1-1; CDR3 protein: CASSRTRGVNAEAFF; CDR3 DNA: TGTGCCAGCAGCCGAACCCGGGGGGTGAACGCTGAAGCTTTCTTT
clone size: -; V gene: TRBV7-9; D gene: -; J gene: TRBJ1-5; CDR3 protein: CASSLAVLGRATQPQHF; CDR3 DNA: TGTGCCAGCAGCTTAGCAGTTTTGGGCCGAGCCACCCAGCCCCAGCATTTT
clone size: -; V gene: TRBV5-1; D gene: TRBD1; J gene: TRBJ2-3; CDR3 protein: CASSLGQGVSDTQYF; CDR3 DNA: TGCGCCAGCAGCTTGGGTCAGGGGGTCTCAGATACGCAGTATTTT
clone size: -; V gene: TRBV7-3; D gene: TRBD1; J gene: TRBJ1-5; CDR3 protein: CASSLGWDSLRHF; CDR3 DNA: TGTGCCAGCAGCTTAGGTTGGGACAGCCTCAGGCATTTT
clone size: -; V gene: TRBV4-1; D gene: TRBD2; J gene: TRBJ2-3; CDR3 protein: CASSQDPPAGGVSSGTDTQYF; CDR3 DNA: TGCGCCAGCAGCCAAGACCCCCCAGCGGGAGGAGTTTCTAGCGGCACAGATACGCAGTATTTT
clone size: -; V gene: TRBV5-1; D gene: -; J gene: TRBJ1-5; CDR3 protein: CASSLYGESNQPQHF; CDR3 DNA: TGCGCCAGCAGCTTGTACGGGGAGAGCAATCAGCCCCAGCATTTT
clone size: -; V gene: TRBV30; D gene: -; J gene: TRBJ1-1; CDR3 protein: CAWTTGTQNTEAFF; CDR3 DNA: TGTGCCTGGACCACAGGGACACAGAACACTGAAGCTTTCTTT
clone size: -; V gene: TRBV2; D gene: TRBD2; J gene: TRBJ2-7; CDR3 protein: CASKTSGGDSMKQYF; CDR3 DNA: TGTGCCAGTAAGACTAGCGGGGGGGATAGTATGAAGCAGTACTTC
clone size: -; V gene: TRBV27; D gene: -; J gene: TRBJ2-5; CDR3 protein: CASSPGATRQETQYF; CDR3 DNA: TGTGCCAGCAGCCCTGGGGCTACCAGACAAGAGACCCAGTACTTC
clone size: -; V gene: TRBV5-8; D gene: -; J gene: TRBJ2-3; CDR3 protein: CASSFQGHPDTQYF; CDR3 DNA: TGTGCCAGCAGCTTTCAGGGGCATCCGGATACGCAGTATTTT
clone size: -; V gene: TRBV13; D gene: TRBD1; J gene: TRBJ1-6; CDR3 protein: CASSLGQGLSPLHF; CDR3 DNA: TGTGCCAGCAGCCTAGGACAGGGTTTGTCACCCCTCCACTTT
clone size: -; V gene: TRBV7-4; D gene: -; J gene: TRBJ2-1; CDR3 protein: CASSLGVEQFF; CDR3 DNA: TGTGCCAGCAGCTTAGGGGTTGAGCAGTTCTTC
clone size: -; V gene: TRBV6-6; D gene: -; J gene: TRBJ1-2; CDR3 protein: CASSYSGRRPGYGYTF; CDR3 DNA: TGTGCCAGCAGTTACTCGGGCAGGCGGCCCGGCTATGGCTACACCTTC
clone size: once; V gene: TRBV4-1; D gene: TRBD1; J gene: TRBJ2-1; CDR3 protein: CASSQGGQAPYNEQFF; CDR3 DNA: TGCGCCAGCAGCCAAGGAGGACAGGCCCCCTACAATGAGCAGTTCTTC
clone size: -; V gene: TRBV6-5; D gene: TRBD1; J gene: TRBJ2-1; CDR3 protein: CASRSTGGNDEQFF; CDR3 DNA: TGTGCCAGCAGATCGACAGGGGGGAACGATGAGCAGTTCTTC
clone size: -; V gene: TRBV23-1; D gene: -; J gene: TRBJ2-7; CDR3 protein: CASSQTADRRGEQYF; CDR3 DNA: TGCGCCAGCAGTCAAACGGCAGACAGGCGAGGCGAGCAGTACTTC